The 5 T cell receptor beta chains listed next were all sequenced from one sample in a study of CD8 T cells in Susac syndrome. With random hexamers, 0.5 to 1 ug RNA was reverse transcribed. TCRdb processed the immunoSEQ multiplex PCR reads anew with MiXCR; each CDR3 protein has one entry. There are about 190,000 distinct CDR3 sequences in the sample; approximately 95% occur only once, and about 0.17% lies in the top ten. Sequencing was carried out using CD8+ T cells from PBMCs. These receptors all stem from a human donor with Susac syndrome.

This rearrangement joins TRBV15 to TRBJ1-6; D uncertain. V was pared by 1 base and J by 7 bases, with 8 bases between. The germline V gene has CDR1 LNHNV and CDR2 YYDKDF (reference sequence). This CDR3 has 14 residues. As DNA, the CDR3 is TGTGCCACCAGCAGAGCACAGACCAATTCACCCCTCCACTTT. Its translation: CATSRAQTNSPLHF.

The chain combines TRBV19 with TRBJ2-7, with no clear D. V gave up 4 bases and J gave up 2 bases, with 9 bases separating them. This CDR3 region has 13 residues. CDR1 is LNHDA, CDR2 SQIVND, per germline (reference sequence). The CDR3 nucleotides read TGTGCCAGTAGTAGCTCCCCTACCTACGAGCAGTACTTC. Its translation: CASSSSPTYEQYF.

The chain links TRBV5-4 to TRBJ1-1, with 7 bases fitting TRBD1. The V segment lost 6 bases and the J segment 4 bases; nucleotides outside the gene matches: 6. The V gene's germline CDR1 is SGHNT and CDR2 YYREEE (reference sequence). This CDR3 contains 13 residues. For the CDR3, the DNA is TGTGCCAGCATCCCAAACAGGGGCACTGAAGCTTTCTTT. The encoded protein is CASIPNRGTEAFF.

The chain has TRBV5-1 and TRBJ1-1; D is ambiguous. The germline V gene has CDR1 SGHRS and CDR2 YFSETQ. The CDR3 is 13 amino acids. Trimming removed 2 bases from V and 5 bases from J, with 10 bases in between. CDR3 protein: CASSLNRGTEAFF. CDR3 DNA: TGCGCCAGCAGCTTAAACAGAGGGACTGAAGCTTTCTTT.

This chain joins TRBV20-1 and TRBJ1-5, with D possibly matching TRBD1 (6 bases). In germline, CDR1 is DFQATT, CDR2 SNEGSKA (reference sequence). The CDR3 has 15 amino acids. V was pared by 2 bases and J by 3 bases, with 14 bases between. In nucleotides, the CDR3 is TGCAGTGCTAGATCTCAGGGGCCCCTCAATCAGCCCCAGCATTTT. Protein: CSARSQGPLNQPQHF.